Shown below are 22 T cell receptor beta chains from a single sample sequenced in a study of blood T cell repertoires in COVID-19. Assay used: immunoSEQ multiplex PCR; TCRdb lists only in-frame clones, some missing. Here the sample spans fewer than 110,000 clones, roughly 80% being singletons. Sample: peripheral blood. These TCRs come from a human donor in a cohort sampled during active COVID-19.

The rearrangement joins TRBV3-1 (or the pseudogene TRBV3-2) to TRBJ1-2; D ambiguous. The CDR3 has 16 residues. Trimming shortened V by 4 bases and J by 1 base, and 16 bases separated the two germline ends. Germline loops: CDR1 LGHDT, CDR2 YNNKEL (reference sequence). Here the CDR3 reads CASSPPVGGSNYGYTF. The CDR3 DNA reads TGTGCCAGCAGCCCCCCCGTCGGAGGCAGTAACTATGGCTACACCTTC.

The chain has TRBV5-1 and TRBJ1-3, with 10 bases matching TRBD1. The germline V gene encodes CDR1 SGHRS and CDR2 YFSETQ. With 4 bases clipped from V and 3 bases from J, the junction kept 7 bases outside the gene matches. The CDR3 contains 16 residues. Written as DNA, the CDR3 is TGCGCCAGCAGCCCTCAGGGACAGGGGTTTGGAAACACCATATATTTT. Translating gives CASSPQGQGFGNTIYF.

The chain carries TRBV23-1 and TRBJ2-7; D is ambiguous. TRBV23-1 is placed among ORFs of uncertain function. The V end was cut by 9 bases, the J end by 9 bases, with 30 bases between. The CDR3 totals 16 residues. CDR3 sequence: CARTPPSLSGRWWQYV. As DNA, the CDR3 is TGCGCCAGAACACCACCGTCTCTTTCTGGTCGATGGTGGCAGTACGTC.

The chain combines TRBV2 with TRBJ1-1, with D unresolved. The CDR3 has 13 residues. The V gene's germline CDR1 is SNHLY and CDR2 FYNNEI. Trimming took 7 bases from V and 1 from J, leaving 10 bases between them. CDR3 region: CASIPDTNTEAFF. Here the CDR3 DNA reads TGTGCCAGCATCCCTGACACGAACACTGAAGCTTTCTTT.

This chain uses TRBV15 with TRBJ2-7; the match to TRBD2 covers 10 bases. Germline CDR1 LNHNV, CDR2 YYDKDF (reference sequence). The CDR3 is 13 amino acids. The trim removed 6 bases at V and 3 bases at J, leaving 2 bases unmatched. The chain's CDR3 is CATRPSGSYEQYV. DNA of the CDR3: TGTGCCACCAGGCCTAGCGGGAGCTACGAGCAGTACGTC.

This clone came up once. This rearrangement joins TRBV7-9 to TRBJ2-5; 13 bases agree with TRBD2. With 5 bases clipped from V and 5 bases from J, the junction kept 8 bases outside the gene matches. The CDR3 runs 16 residues. The V gene's germline CDR1 is SEHNR and CDR2 FQNEAQ (reference sequence). CDR3 sequence reads: CASSRGLAGARETQYF. CDR3 nucleotide sequence: TGTGCCAGCAGCCGCGGACTAGCGGGAGCCCGGGAGACCCAGTACTTC.

V and J are TRBV14 and TRBJ1-5; TRBD1 aligns across 7 bases. Trimming cost V 2 bases and J 10 bases; bases outside gene matches: 14. The germline V gene has CDR1 SGHDN and CDR2 FVKESK. There are 16 residues in the CDR3. CDR3 in amino acids: CASSQPTDRVLKPQHF. The CDR3 coding sequence is TGTGCCAGCAGCCAACCAACCGACAGGGTACTAAAACCCCAGCATTTT.

This clone was seen only once. The chain links TRBV7-3 to TRBJ2-1; 8 bases are shared with TRBD2. Germline values: CDR1 SGHTA, CDR2 FQGTGA. The CDR3 spans 15 residues. Germline trimming cut 5 bases from V and 7 bases from J; bases unmatched to any gene: 10. CDR3 DNA: TGTGCCAGCAGCCTCTCAGCGGGAGTTGGGAATGAGCAGTTCTTC. Protein: CASSLSAGVGNEQFF.

The chain links TRBV6-2 or TRBV6-3 to TRBJ2-1, with a weak D call TRBD2 (6 bases). In germline, CDR1 is MNHEY, CDR2 SVGEGT. The CDR3 covers 14 residues. V shed 5 bases and J shed 7 bases, with 15 bases lying between them. The CDR3 here is CASSPSPTRNEQFF. The CDR3 DNA is TGTGCCAGCAGTCCGAGCCCGACTAGGAATGAGCAGTTCTTC.

This chain uses TRBV19 with TRBJ2-2; no firm D call. The CDR3 runs to 14 residues. Trimming left V 1 base short and J 3 bases short, with 6 bases between. Germline V lookup: CDR1 LNHDA, CDR2 SQIVND (reference sequence). CDR3 DNA: TGTGCCAGTAGTATAGCGGTTGACACCGGGGAGCTGTTTTTT. Translated: CASSIAVDTGELFF.

The chain has TRBV25-1 and TRBJ2-6, with TRBD1 identical over 8 bases. Germline assignment: CDR1 MGHDK and CDR2 SYGVNS. The CDR3 sequence is 17 residues long. V shed 5 bases and J 1 base; nucleotides not matched to a gene: 7. The CDR3 DNA is TGTGCCAGCAGTTCCGGACAGGGAACATCTGGGGCCAACGTCCTGACTTTC. It codes for CASSSGQGTSGANVLTF.

CDR3 DNA: TGTGCCAGCAGCATACGAACCGGAGGGCAGTACTTC. Encoded protein: CASSIRTGGQYF. The chain is built from TRBV6-6 and TRBJ2-7, with D possibly matching TRBD2 (5 bases). There are 12 residues in the CDR3. Germline V gene lookup returns CDR1 MNHNY and CDR2 SVGAGI (reference sequence). V lost 6 bases and J 9 bases, leaving 15 bases between the germline ends.

This clone has a single count. The gene calls are TRBV10-2 and TRBJ2-7; 7 bases align to TRBD2. The germline V gene has CDR1 WSHSY and CDR2 SAAADI. The CDR3 has 14 residues. Losses at the gene ends were 0 bases for V and 4 bases for J; bases not matched to a gene: 3. The CDR3 here is CASSESMGGYEQYV. The CDR3 nucleotides read TGCGCCAGCAGTGAGTCGATGGGGGGGTACGAGCAGTACGTC.

The V and J genes are TRBV7-2 and TRBJ1-1, with D perhaps matching TRBD1 (5 bases). This CDR3 comprises 14 residues. The V gene lost 7 bases and the J gene lost 0 bases, with 12 bases spanning the gap. Germline V gene data show CDR1 as SGHTA and CDR2 as FQGNSA. CDR3 DNA: TGTGCCAGCACCTCCAGGGCAATGAACACTGAAGCTTTCTTT. Amino acid sequence: CASTSRAMNTEAFF. Using reference TRBV7-2 and TRBJ1-1 for the parts outside the CDR3, the full variable domain is GAGVSQSPSNKVTEKGKDVELRCDPISGHTALYWYRQSLGQGLEFLIYFQGNSAPDKSGLPSDRFSAERTGGSVSTLTIQRTQQEDSAVYLCASTSRAMNTEAFFGQGTRLTVV.

The chain uses TRBV3-1 (or the pseudogene TRBV3-2) and TRBJ2-5; D is perhaps TRBD1 (5 bases). CDR3 length: 16 amino acids. Germline lookup yields CDR1 LGHDT and CDR2 YNNKEL (reference sequence). The V gene lost 7 bases and the J gene lost 0 bases, with 18 bases spanning the gap. This CDR3 reads CASKPRIDSNQETQYF. CDR3 sequence (DNA): TGTGCCAGCAAACCCCGAATAGACAGTAACCAAGAGACCCAGTACTTC.

The chain has TRBV7-6 and TRBJ2-3, with 7 bases matching TRBD1. CDR1 is SGHVS, CDR2 FNYEAQ, per germline. V lost 5 bases and J lost 5; bases outside the gene matches: 13. The CDR3 covers 16 residues. CDR3 in amino acids: CASSRRPGQAQDTQYF. As DNA, the CDR3 is TGTGCCAGCAGCCGAAGGCCCGGACAGGCCCAAGATACGCAGTATTTT.

The chain is built from TRBV19 and TRBJ1-1; TRBD1 might be the D (5 bases). The germline gives CDR1 LNHDA, CDR2 SQIVND (reference sequence). Trimming shortened V by 7 bases and J by 4 bases, and 22 bases separated the two germline ends. The CDR3 has 16 residues. The CDR3 here is CASKTNPGGRGTEAFF. CDR3 bases: TGTGCCAGTAAAACGAATCCCGGGGGGAGAGGCACTGAAGCTTTCTTT.

V gene TRBV28 combines with J gene TRBJ2-1, with 14 bases fitting TRBD2. The CDR3 covers 17 residues. The junction had 12 bases not matched to a gene; V was cut back by 5 bases and J by 9 bases. Looked up from germline, CDR1 is MDHEN and CDR2 is SYDVKM. DNA for the CDR3: TGTGCCAGCAGTCCCGGGATGACTAGCGGGAGGGTCGGTGAGCAGTTCTTC. Its protein product is CASSPGMTSGRVGEQFF.

The V gene is TRBV7-2, the J gene TRBJ2-3, with 7 nucleotides matching TRBD1. The CDR3 totals 14 residues. Germline loops: CDR1 SGHTA, CDR2 FQGNSA. Trimming at V came to 6 bases and at J to 4 bases, leaving 7 bases not matched to a gene. The CDR3 loop is CASRTGNLADTQYF. The CDR3 DNA is TGTGCCAGCAGGACAGGGAACCTGGCAGATACGCAGTATTTT.

The V gene is TRBV6-5, the J gene TRBJ1-5; 8 bases match TRBD1. V gave up 6 bases and J gave up 6 bases; unmatched junction bases: 10. The germline V gene encodes CDR1 MNHEY and CDR2 SVGAGI. The CDR3 totals 15 residues. The CDR3: CASSAGTGYLQPQHF. The CDR3 DNA follows: TGTGCCAGCAGCGCCGGGACAGGTTACCTTCAGCCCCAGCATTTT.

The rearrangement links TRBV19 to TRBJ1-1, with TRBD1 identical over 8 bases. The CDR3 is 18 residues long. Germline values: CDR1 LNHDA, CDR2 SQIVND (reference sequence). With 2 bases clipped from V and 3 bases from J, the junction kept 14 bases outside the gene matches. CDR3 protein: CASSIIGPDRVFYTEAFF. As DNA, the CDR3 is TGTGCCAGTAGTATAATTGGCCCGGACAGGGTGTTTTACACTGAAGCTTTCTTT.

The rearrangement links TRBV10-3 to TRBJ2-5; 7 bases align to TRBD2. The germline CDR1 and CDR2 sequences are ENHRY and SYGVKD. The CDR3 contains 17 residues. With V trimmed by 0 bases and J by 1 base, 8 bases remained unmatched. This chain's CDR3 is CAISESLGGGPQETQYF. The DNA for the CDR3 is TGTGCCATCAGTGAGTCGTTGGGGGGGGGTCCCCAAGAGACCCAGTACTTC.